This T cell receptor (beta chain) derives from a study of blood T cell repertoires in COVID-19. Study context: The study drew acute and convalescent COVID-19 samples from the United States, Italy and Spain. Sources were T cells, B-cell-depleted T cells, or PBMCs; the material itself was cDNA or gDNA.

Original processing notes: Quantification of nucleated cells was approximated via reference gene primer amplification. Clones were sequenced by immunoSEQ multiplex PCR, and TCRdb holds only the in-frame ones, with some missing. V, J and clone size were drawn from that table, and D and trimming were deduced from the DNA. This sample has roughly 82,000 clones, with more than 70% found just once. The CDR3 is 16 amino acids. Trimming stripped 5 bases from V and 4 bases from J, with 20 bases between. Germline V gene sequence: CDR1 SGHNT, CDR2 YENEEA. The chain combines TRBV11-3 with TRBJ2-5; TRBD2 might be the D (6 bases). Sequenced input: peripheral blood. This TCR was recovered from a woman aged 60-75 years with acute or convalescent COVID-19. CDR3 DNA: TGTGCCAGCAGCCCCGGGACTCCCGGCGAATTAGAGACCCAGTACTTC. It yields the protein CASSPGTPGELETQYF.